Listed here are 4 T cell receptor beta chains from one sample, sequenced in a study of T cell responses to AZD1222 COVID-19 vaccine. This table comes from immunoSEQ multiplex PCR, and its TCRdb copy is limited to in-frame clones, with some not included. The data show tens of thousands of clones, just under 80% seen once. This material consisted of peripheral blood, taken on day 0 of AZD1222 vaccination. All receptors derive from an adult in good health.

The gene calls are TRBV14 and TRBJ2-3; TRBD1 aligns across 8 bases. V trimming: 3 bases; J trimming: 4 bases; junction bases outside the gene matches: 6. The CDR3 is made up of 15 amino acids. In germline, CDR1 is SGHDN, CDR2 FVKESK. Here the CDR3 reads CASSHYGQGPDTQYF. Here the CDR3 DNA reads TGTGCCAGCAGCCATTACGGACAGGGACCAGATACGCAGTATTTT.

The V gene is TRBV30, the J gene TRBJ1-5, with a possible D match to TRBD1 (6 bases). Looked up from germline, CDR1 is GTSNPN and CDR2 is SVGIG (reference sequence). With 0 bases removed from V and 3 bases from J, the gap between germline ends came to 12 bases. The CDR3 has 15 residues. The CDR3 region is CAWSVGTTPNQPQHF. CDR3 nucleotide sequence: TGTGCCTGGAGTGTGGGGACAACCCCCAATCAGCCCCAGCATTTT. Drawing the rest from reference TRBV30 and TRBJ1-5, the complete variable domain is SQTIHQWPATLVQPVGSPLSLECTVEGTSNPNLYWYRQAAGRGLQLLFYSVGIGQISSEVPQNLSASRPQDRQFILSSKKLLLSDSGFYLCAWSVGTTPNQPQHFGDGTRLSIL.

J is TRBJ2-3 and V is TRBV7-2, with 10 bases lining up with TRBD2. Germline assignment: CDR1 SGHTA and CDR2 FQGNSA. The CDR3 contains 17 residues. The J segment lost 1 base and the V segment lost 5 bases, leaving 9 bases of the junction unmatched. CDR3 region: CASSRRTSGDRTDTQYF. The CDR3 bases are TGTGCCAGCAGCAGGCGGACTAGCGGAGACCGCACAGATACGCAGTATTTT. The entire variable domain, with the rest obtained from reference TRBV7-2 and TRBJ2-3, is as follows: GAGVSQSPSNKVTEKGKDVELRCDPISGHTALYWYRQSLGQGLEFLIYFQGNSAPDKSGLPSDRFSAERTGGSVSTLTIQRTQQEDSAVYLCASSRRTSGDRTDTQYFGPGTRLTVL.

Here the CDR3 DNA reads TGTGCCACCAGCCCCCGGCCCCCGCGGACGGATGGCTACACCTTC. Translated, it gives CATSPRPPRTDGYTF. J is TRBJ1-2 and V is TRBV15; D call uncertain. Germline V lookup: CDR1 LNHNV, CDR2 YYDKDF (reference sequence). Trimming removed 5 bases at V and 6 bases at J, with 19 bases between. This CDR3 has 15 residues. The variable domain in full, completed from reference TRBV15 and TRBJ1-2, reads DAMVIQNPRYQVTQFGKPVTLSCSQTLNHNVMYWYQQKSSQAPKLLFHYYDKDFNNEADTPDNFQSRRPNTSFCFLDIRSPGLGDTAMYLCATSPRPPRTDGYTFGSGTRLTVV.